These 22 T cell receptor beta chains were all obtained from the same sample, sequenced in a study of T cell responses to AZD1222 COVID-19 vaccine. Assay: immunoSEQ multiplex PCR; the TCRdb copy retains only in-frame clones and omits some. The sample carries about 130,000 clones, about nine tenths recorded once. Material: peripheral blood, obtained on day 0 of AZD1222 vaccination. These receptors were taken from an adult in good health.

V usage is TRBV4-1 and J usage is TRBJ1-1; D possibly corresponds to TRBD1 (5 bases). The CDR3 consists of 14 residues. Trimming pared 5 bases from V and 1 base from J, leaving 11 bases between. Germline lookup yields CDR1 MGHRA and CDR2 YSYEKL. CDR3 region: CASSSRGGNTEAFF. The CDR3 nucleotides are TGCGCCAGCAGCTCACGGGGGGGGAACACTGAAGCTTTCTTT.

V and J are TRBV2 and TRBJ1-2, with D possibly TRBD1 on 5 matching bases. The CDR3 spans 12 residues. The germline V gene encodes CDR1 SNHLY and CDR2 FYNNEI. V lost 3 bases and J 4 bases, leaving 6 bases between the germline ends. DNA of the CDR3: TGTGCCAGCAGTGAGGGACGCTATGGCTACACCTTC. Translation: CASSEGRYGYTF.

The CDR3 here is CASSLGLVGADTQYF. The CDR3 DNA reads TGTGCCAGCAGCTTAGGGCTAGTTGGGGCAGATACGCAGTATTTT. The chain is built from TRBV7-8 and TRBJ2-3; D uncertain. Germline V gene sequence: CDR1 SGHVS, CDR2 FQNEAQ. The CDR3 extends over 15 amino acids. V was shortened by 1 base and J by 4 bases, with 12 bases between the two germline ends.

J is TRBJ2-5 and V is TRBV11-3; 7 nucleotides match TRBD2. The germline V gene encodes CDR1 SGHNT and CDR2 YENEEA. V gave up 2 bases and J gave up 2 bases; unmatched junction bases: 8. This CDR3 is built from 16 residues. The DNA for the CDR3 is TGTGCCAGCAGCTTAAATCCAGCCGGGGGGCAAGAGACCCAGTACTTC. This encodes CASSLNPAGGQETQYF.

The chain joins TRBV6-5 to TRBJ2-5, with D possibly matching TRBD1 (5 bases). The CDR3 covers 13 residues. Looked up from germline, CDR1 is MNHEY and CDR2 is SVGAGI. Trimming removed 8 bases from V and 1 base from J, with 11 bases in between. The CDR3 spells CASQQVFQETQYF. The CDR3 DNA reads TGTGCCAGCCAACAGGTATTCCAAGAGACCCAGTACTTC.

V and J are TRBV28 and TRBJ1-1; tentative D call: TRBD1 (6 bases). V lost 5 bases to trimming and J lost 4 bases, with 20 bases between them. The CDR3 spans 16 residues. CDR1 MDHEN and CDR2 SYDVKM come from the germline V gene. The CDR3 nucleotides read TGTGCCAGCAGTGGATATGGACAGCCTGGGGGCACTGAAGCTTTCTTT. Its translation is CASSGYGQPGGTEAFF.

The chain is built from TRBV5-4 and TRBJ2-1; 10 bases align to TRBD2. The V and J ends lost 7 bases and 8 bases, in that order; junction bases with no gene match: 6. Germline assignment: CDR1 SGHNT and CDR2 YYREEE (reference sequence). The CDR3 loop spans 13 amino acids. CDR3 residues: CASGRGTSDEQFF. The CDR3 nucleotides read TGTGCCAGCGGGCGCGGGACTAGCGATGAGCAGTTCTTC.

A single count supports this clone. The rearrangement joins TRBV10-3 to TRBJ2-3; 8 bases fit TRBD1. Per germline, CDR1 ENHRY and CDR2 SYGVKD. J lost 1 base, V lost 0 bases, and 0 bases had no gene match. The CDR3 consists of 15 residues. Written as DNA, the CDR3 is TGTGCCATCAGTGAGTCGGGACAGGGCACAGATACGCAGTATTTT. Residues: CAISESGQGTDTQYF.

This rearrangement joins TRBV5-6 to TRBJ1-1; unclear D gene. The CDR3 length is 12 residues. The V and J ends lost 2 bases and 5 bases respectively, with 7 bases between them. CDR1 and CDR2 (germline): SGHDT, YYEEEE. CDR3 loop: CASSFLGTEAFF. CDR3 bases: TGTGCCAGCAGCTTCTTGGGTACTGAAGCTTTCTTT.

The V gene is TRBV12-2, the J gene TRBJ1-5; TRBD1 is the table's D call, not checked against the DNA. TRBV12-2 is shown as a pseudogene. The CDR3 consists of 15 residues. CDR3 region: CASRPDRGFLKPQHF. In nucleotides, the CDR3 is TGTGCAAGTCGCCCAGACAGAGGTTTTTTGAAGCCCCAGCATTTT.

The CDR3 region is CASRGEQNTGELFF. The CDR3, as DNA: TGTGCCAGCAGGGGAGAACAGAACACCGGGGAGCTGTTTTTT. The chain carries TRBV7-6 and TRBJ2-2, with D possibly being TRBD2 (5 bases). The CDR3 is 14 amino acids. V was clipped by 6 bases and J by 1 base, with 9 bases between them. Per the germline V gene, CDR1 is SGHVS and CDR2 is FNYEAQ.

The chain recombines TRBV5-8 with TRBJ1-3, with D unclear. Trimming cost V 8 bases and J 1 base, with 7 bases left between them. The CDR3 covers 12 residues. The germline gives CDR1 SGHTS, CDR2 YDEGEE. CDR3 bases: TGTGCCAGTGGTTCATCTGGAAACACCATATATTTT. This encodes CASGSSGNTIYF.

The sample holds a few counts of this clone. The chain carries TRBV30 and TRBJ2-3; 8 bases line up with TRBD2. The germline V gene has CDR1 GTSNPN and CDR2 SVGIG (reference sequence). The CDR3 consists of 14 residues. V lost 8 bases to trimming and J lost 6 bases; unmatched junction nucleotides: 13. The CDR3 sequence is CARGAGATGDTQYF. In DNA form, the CDR3 reads TGTGCCCGAGGAGCGGGGGCCACCGGGGATACGCAGTATTTT.

The chain uses TRBV6-6 and TRBJ1-6; D not resolved. This CDR3 has 13 amino acids. The V end was cut by 7 bases, the J end by 8 bases, with 12 bases between. Germline CDR1 MNHNY, CDR2 SVGAGI (reference sequence). The CDR3 loop is CASKPQGHSPLHF. CDR3 sequence (DNA): TGTGCCAGCAAACCTCAAGGGCATTCACCCCTCCACTTT.

The genes are TRBV2 and TRBJ1-1; D uncertain. The germline gives CDR1 SNHLY, CDR2 FYNNEI. The germline V and J ends were trimmed by 4 bases and 4 bases, with 13 bases remaining between them. The CDR3 length is 14 residues. The CDR3 here is CASSGGQYPTEAFF. Here the CDR3 DNA reads TGTGCCAGCAGTGGAGGCCAGTATCCCACTGAAGCTTTCTTT. Looking up the rest from reference TRBV2 and TRBJ1-1 gives the full variable domain: EPEVTQTPSHQVTQMGQEVILRCVPISNHLYFYWYRQILGQKVEFLVSFYNNEISEKSEIFDDQFSVERPDGSNFTLKIRSTKLEDSAMYFCASSGGQYPTEAFFGQGTRLTVV.

The chain links TRBV4-2 to TRBJ1-5, with TRBD1 matching 8 bases. This CDR3 has 16 residues. CDR1 and CDR2 (germline): LGHNA, YNFKEQ. V was pared by 0 bases and J by 3 bases, with 4 bases of the junction left unmatched. CDR3 sequence: CASSQDPTGDNQPQHF. In nucleotides, the CDR3 is TGTGCCAGCAGCCAAGATCCGACAGGGGACAATCAGCCCCAGCATTTT.

The chain carries TRBV5-8 and TRBJ2-7; 8 nucleotides align to TRBD1. Germline CDR1 reads SGHTS; CDR2 reads YDEGEE. The CDR3 runs 13 residues. The trim removed 4 bases at V and 4 bases at J, leaving 4 bases unmatched. The chain's CDR3 is CASSRTGPYEQYF. Here the CDR3 DNA reads TGTGCCAGCAGCAGGACAGGGCCTTACGAGCAGTACTTC.

The V and J genes are TRBV29-1 and TRBJ1-2; D perhaps matches TRBD1 (5 bases). With 1 base removed from V and 2 bases from J, the gap between germline ends came to 8 bases. CDR1 and CDR2 from the germline V gene are SQVTM and ANQGSEA. The CDR3 sequence is 13 residues long. Written as DNA, the CDR3 is TGCAGCGTTGAAGGGGACGAGAACTATGGCTACACCTTC. Translating it yields CSVEGDENYGYTF.

The chain is built from TRBV7-6 and TRBJ2-2; D ambiguous. Germline CDR1 and CDR2: SGHVS and FNYEAQ. The CDR3 is made up of 14 amino acids. V lost 3 bases, J lost 3 bases, and 8 bases lay in between. CDR3 sequence: CASSLLLYTGELFF. The CDR3, as DNA: TGTGCCAGCAGCTTGCTTTTGTACACCGGGGAGCTGTTTTTT.

CDR3 DNA sequence: TGTGCCATCAGTGAAATCGGACGGCTTGGGGAGCTGTTTTTT. This translates into CAISEIGRLGELFF. This chain joins TRBV10-3 and TRBJ2-2; unclear D gene. V was shortened by 3 bases and J by 8 bases, with 13 bases between the two germline ends. The CDR3 loop spans 14 amino acids. The germline CDR1 and CDR2 sequences are ENHRY and SYGVKD.

This chain links TRBV11-2 with TRBJ2-1, with 12 nucleotides matching TRBD2. The CDR3 is 15 residues long. Germline-derived CDR1 and CDR2 are SGHAT and FQNNGV. V was pared by 4 bases and J by 9 bases, with 7 bases of the junction left unmatched. The CDR3 is CASSSTSGGFAEQFF. The CDR3 nucleotides are TGTGCCAGCAGCTCTACTAGCGGGGGGTTCGCTGAGCAGTTCTTC.

The rearrangement joins TRBV10-3 to TRBJ2-5, with D tentatively TRBD1 or TRBD2 (5 bases each). CDR3 length equals 14 residues. The V gene lost 4 bases and the J gene lost 5 bases, with 14 bases spanning the gap. From germline, CDR1 is ENHRY and CDR2 SYGVKD. The CDR3 DNA follows: TGTGCCATCAGTGCTTCGGGGACGGAGGAGACCCAGTACTTC. It encodes CAISASGTEETQYF.